This T cell receptor beta chain emerged from a study of control samples from healthy donors and cancer patients. The CDR3 has 16 residues. CDR1 and CDR2 (germline): SGDLS, YYNGEE. V was pared by 0 bases and J by 3 bases, with 15 bases between. This table comes from immunoSEQ multiplex PCR, and its TCRdb copy is limited to in-frame clones, with some not included. Among almost 90,000 clones listed, more than 75% were seen once. This sequence originates from a woman in her forties in good health. Sample: blood. This chain uses TRBV9 with TRBJ1-1; weak D call: TRBD1 (6 bases). The CDR3 is CASSVGISAGDTEAFF. The CDR3 bases are TGTGCCAGCAGCGTAGGGATTTCGGCAGGGGACACTGAAGCTTTCTTT.